These 15 T cell receptor beta chains were sequenced from one sample in a study of shared clonotypes between healthy human individuals. Selected positively for CCR7 and CD45RO-negative, naive CD8 cells excluded terminally differentiated effector memory CD45RA+ cells. Libraries were prepared by immunoSEQ multiplex PCR; TCRdb keeps only in-frame clonotypes and omits some of them. The data hold millions of clones, with approximately 94% observed a single time. Material for sequencing was naive CD8+ T cells sorted from blood. Every receptor here comes from a man between 18 and 35 years old in good health.

Only one count was recorded for this clone. V usage is TRBV4-3 and J usage is TRBJ2-5, with D unclear. Germline V gene data show CDR1 as LGHNA and CDR2 as YSLEER. The CDR3 extends over 14 amino acids. V dropped 0 bases and J dropped 2 bases, with 7 bases sitting between them. The CDR3 region is CASSQENVQETQYF. The CDR3, as DNA: TGCGCCAGCAGCCAAGAGAACGTTCAAGAGACCCAGTACTTC.

The chain carries TRBV7-9 and TRBJ2-3; D gene ambiguous. The ends were cut back, 3 bases at V and 1 base at J, with 8 bases in the middle. Germline V gene data show CDR1 as SEHNR and CDR2 as FQNEAQ (reference sequence). This CDR3 region has 14 residues. This CDR3 reads CASSFGTRTDTQYF. The CDR3 coding sequence is TGTGCCAGCAGCTTCGGCACACGCACAGATACGCAGTATTTT.

The V gene is TRBV5-1, the J gene TRBJ1-1; D is ambiguous. Germline CDR1 is SGHRS and CDR2 is YFSETQ. The CDR3 is 14 amino acids. The V end was cut by 4 bases, the J end by 4 bases, with 14 bases between. The CDR3 nucleotides are TGCGCCAGCAGCGAGGGAGTGTTTAGCACTGAAGCTTTCTTT. Its translation: CASSEGVFSTEAFF.

Details on this clone: Other DNA sequences in this specimen translate into the identical CDR3. The V and J genes are TRBV4-1 and TRBJ2-7; 10 bases are a match to TRBD1. Germline CDR1 and CDR2: MGHRA and YSYEKL. Losses at the gene ends were 3 bases for V and 3 bases for J; bases not matched to a gene: 5. The CDR3 loop spans 15 amino acids. CDR3 sequence: CASSHRQGASYEQYF. CDR3 in DNA: TGCGCCAGCAGCCACCGACAGGGGGCGAGCTACGAGCAGTACTTC.

This sequence joins TRBV2 and TRBJ2-1; D could derive from TRBD1 or TRBD2 (6 bases each). There are 18 residues in the CDR3. Trimming left V 5 bases short and J 10 bases short, with 30 bases between. In germline, CDR1 is SNHLY, CDR2 FYNNEI. CDR3 in amino acids: CASSWSSRGLADRGEQFF. The DNA for the CDR3 is TGTGCCAGCAGTTGGAGCTCGCGAGGGTTAGCGGACAGAGGGGAGCAGTTCTTC.

J is TRBJ1-2 and V is TRBV7-9; D may be TRBD1 (5 bases). The CDR3 covers 15 residues. Deletions cut 4 bases from V and 8 bases from J, with 20 bases between. CDR1 is SEHNR and CDR2 is FQNEAQ in the germline V gene (reference sequence). The CDR3 DNA reads as TGTGCCAGCAGCTCGACAGAGGGCCCCACTAGAGGCTACACCTTC. As protein: CASSSTEGPTRGYTF.

The chain couples TRBV13 to TRBJ2-7; TRBD2 is a possible D gene (5 bases). Germline V gene sequence: CDR1 PRHDT, CDR2 FYEKMQ (reference sequence). Trimming took off 0 bases at V and 0 bases at J, with 15 bases between the two ends. This CDR3 comprises 17 residues. CDR3 loop: CASSLGSNTRISYEQYF. CDR3 DNA: TGTGCCAGCAGCTTAGGGTCTAATACTAGAATCTCCTACGAGCAGTACTTC.

The chain is built from TRBV2 and TRBJ2-7; 12 nucleotides align to TRBD2. Germline V lookup: CDR1 SNHLY, CDR2 FYNNEI. CDR3 length: 15 amino acids. V was clipped by 5 bases and J by 5 bases; unmatched bases: 7. CDR3: CASSLTSGSFNEQYF. CDR3 bases: TGTGCCAGCAGTTTGACTAGCGGGAGCTTTAACGAGCAGTACTTC.

The chain joins TRBV10-3 to TRBJ1-1; D gene uncertain. The V end was cut by 0 bases, the J end by 1 base, with 9 bases between. CDR1 ENHRY and CDR2 SYGVKD come from the germline V gene. This CDR3 contains 15 residues. The CDR3: CAISESLKGNTEAFF. DNA for the CDR3: TGTGCCATCAGTGAGTCGTTAAAAGGGAACACTGAAGCTTTCTTT.

The V gene is TRBV7-9, the J gene TRBJ1-5, with 10 bases identical to TRBD1. This CDR3 is 17 amino acids long. V was pared by 1 base and J by 5 bases, with 8 bases of the junction left unmatched. Germline CDR1 reads SEHNR; CDR2 reads FQNEAQ (reference sequence). The CDR3 sequence: CASSLDSGTGVDQPQHF. In nucleotides, the CDR3 is TGTGCCAGCAGCTTAGATTCCGGGACAGGGGTAGATCAGCCCCAGCATTTT.

The V and J genes are TRBV28 and TRBJ1-5; no clear D gene. V was cut by 3 bases and J by 6 bases, with 18 bases left in between. This CDR3 is built from 16 residues. Germline CDR1 reads MDHEN; CDR2 reads SYDVKM. For the CDR3, the DNA is TGTGCCAGCAGTTTCCTTATGACCCCCTCGGGTCAGCCCCAGCATTTT. Protein product: CASSFLMTPSGQPQHF.

The V and J genes are TRBV5-8 and TRBJ2-1, with TRBD2 matching 14 bases. This CDR3 comprises 17 residues. V dropped 3 bases and J dropped 9; count of bases not matched to a gene: 11. Germline V gives CDR1 SGHTS, CDR2 YDEGEE. In nucleotides, the CDR3 is TGTGCCAGCAGCTCCGGGGCGGGACTAGCGGGAGTCGGTGAGCAGTTCTTC. It translates to CASSSGAGLAGVGEQFF.

The V call is TRBV19, the J call TRBJ2-7; possibly TRBD2 for D (6 bases). Per the germline V gene, CDR1 is LNHDA and CDR2 is SQIVND (reference sequence). The CDR3 sequence is 15 residues long. V was trimmed by 6 bases and J by 5 bases, leaving 20 bases between them. CDR3 DNA: TGTGCCAGTAGCCTCATGGGGACTGCTACGGACGAGCAGTACTTC. This sequence encodes CASSLMGTATDEQYF. The whole variable domain, filled in from reference TRBV19 and TRBJ2-7, reads DGGITQSPKYLFRKEGQNVTLSCEQNLNHDAMYWYRQDPGQGLRLIYYSQIVNDFQKGDIAEGYSVSREKKESFPLTVTSAQKNPTAFYLCASSLMGTATDEQYFGPGTRLTVT.

The rearrangement links TRBV14 to TRBJ2-7, with 7 nucleotides matching TRBD1. The CDR3 spans 14 residues. Germline V gene data show CDR1 as SGHDN and CDR2 as FVKESK. Germline trimming cut 4 bases from V and 6 bases from J; bases unmatched to any gene: 9. CDR3 in DNA: TGTGCCAGCAGCCCCCGGGACAGCCCCTCCGAGCAGTACTTC. Encoded protein: CASSPRDSPSEQYF. Drawing the rest from reference TRBV14 and TRBJ2-7, the complete variable domain is EAGVTQFPSHSVIEKGQTVTLRCDPISGHDNLYWYRRVMGKEIKFLLHFVKESKQDESGMPNNRFLAERTGGTYSTLKVQPAELEDSGVYFCASSPRDSPSEQYFGPGTRLTVT.

The J gene is TRBJ1-1, the V gene TRBV27; no clear D. V lost 0 bases and J 1 base, leaving 9 bases between the germline ends. There are 15 residues in the CDR3. Per the germline V gene, CDR1 is MNHEY and CDR2 is SMNVEV (reference sequence). The CDR3 protein is CASSLSHKGNTEAFF. The CDR3 region has the DNA TGTGCCAGCAGTTTATCCCATAAAGGGAACACTGAAGCTTTCTTT.